This section outlines one T cell receptor (beta chain) sequence together with its context. TCRdb's copy holds only in-frame clones and misses some; the assay was immunoSEQ multiplex PCR. The sample lists under 2.5 million clones, roughly 92% seen once, with about 0.36% in the top ten. The data originate from a study of shared clonotypes between healthy human individuals. V shed 2 bases and J shed 4 bases, with 4 bases lying between them. In germline, CDR1 is SEHNR, CDR2 FQNEAQ (reference sequence). The CDR3 is 12 residues long. Sequences were obtained from naive CD4+ T cells from PBMCs. The subset here: CD45RA+ positively selected. This chain links TRBV7-9 with TRBJ2-3; no definite D call. The receptor's source is a man in his late teens or twenties in good health. Some clones in this sample may be carry-over from other donors' samples. CDR3: CASSLIPDTQYF. CDR3 DNA sequence: TGTGCCAGCAGCTTAATACCAGATACGCAGTATTTT.